The T cell receptor (beta chain) described here comes from a study of blood T cell repertoires in COVID-19. This clone occurred a few times. CDR1 and CDR2 (germline): ENHRY, SYGVKD. The junction had 1 base not matched to a gene; V was cut back by 5 bases and J by 5 bases. The CDR3 contains 12 residues. Profiled with immunoSEQ multiplex PCR; TCRdb holds only in-frame clones, not every one. Of hundreds of thousands of clones listed, about 88% were seen once; the top ten hold approximately 2%. The origin of this receptor is a woman in her thirties or forties who had recovered from COVID-19. The J gene is TRBJ2-7, the V gene TRBV10-3, with 9 bases aligning to TRBD1. The specimen was peripheral blood. The CDR3 is CAISRQGDEQYF. The CDR3 DNA reads as TGTGCCATCAGTCGACAGGGGGACGAGCAGTACTTC.